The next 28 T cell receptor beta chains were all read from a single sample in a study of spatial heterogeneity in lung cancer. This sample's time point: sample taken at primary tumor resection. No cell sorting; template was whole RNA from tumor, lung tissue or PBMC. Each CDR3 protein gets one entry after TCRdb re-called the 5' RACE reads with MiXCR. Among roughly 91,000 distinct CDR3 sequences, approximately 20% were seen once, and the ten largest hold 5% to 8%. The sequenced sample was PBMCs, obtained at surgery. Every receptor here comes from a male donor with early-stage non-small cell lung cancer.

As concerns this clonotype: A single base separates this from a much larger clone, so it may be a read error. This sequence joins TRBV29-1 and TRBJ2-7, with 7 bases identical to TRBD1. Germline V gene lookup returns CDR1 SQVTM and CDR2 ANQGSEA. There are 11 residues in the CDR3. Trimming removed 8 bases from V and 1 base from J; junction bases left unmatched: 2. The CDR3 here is CSTGQSYEQYF. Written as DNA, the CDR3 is TGCAGCACGGGACAGTCCTACGAGCAGTACTTC.

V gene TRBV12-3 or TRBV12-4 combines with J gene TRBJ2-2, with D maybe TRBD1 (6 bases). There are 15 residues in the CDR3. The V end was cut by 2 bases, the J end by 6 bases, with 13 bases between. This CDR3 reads CASSLYRVQPGELFF. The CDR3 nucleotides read TGTGCCAGCAGTTTATACAGGGTGCAGCCCGGGGAGCTGTTTTTT.

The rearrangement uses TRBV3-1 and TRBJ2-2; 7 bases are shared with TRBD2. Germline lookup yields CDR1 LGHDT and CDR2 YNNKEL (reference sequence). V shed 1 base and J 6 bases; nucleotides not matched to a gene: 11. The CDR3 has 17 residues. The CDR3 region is CASSQAWVGLGAGELFF. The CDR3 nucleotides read TGTGCCAGCAGCCAAGCTTGGGTTGGACTAGGAGCCGGGGAGCTGTTTTTT.

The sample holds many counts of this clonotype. In nucleotides, the CDR3 is TGTGCCAGCAGCCCCGACAGGGCCGTAATCGGCTACACCTTC. Encoded protein: CASSPDRAVIGYTF. The chain carries TRBV5-6 and TRBJ1-2; TRBD1 aligns across 7 bases. This CDR3 has 14 residues. Losses at the gene ends were 4 bases for V and 8 bases for J; bases not matched to a gene: 11. The germline V gene encodes CDR1 SGHDT and CDR2 YYEEEE.

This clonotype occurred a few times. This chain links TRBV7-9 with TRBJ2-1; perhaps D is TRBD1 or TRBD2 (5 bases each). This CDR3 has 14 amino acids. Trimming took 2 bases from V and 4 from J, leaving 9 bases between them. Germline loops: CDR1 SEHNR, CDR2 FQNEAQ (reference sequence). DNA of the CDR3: TGTGCCAGCAGCTTATTTGGGGGATACAATGAGCAGTTCTTC. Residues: CASSLFGGYNEQFF.

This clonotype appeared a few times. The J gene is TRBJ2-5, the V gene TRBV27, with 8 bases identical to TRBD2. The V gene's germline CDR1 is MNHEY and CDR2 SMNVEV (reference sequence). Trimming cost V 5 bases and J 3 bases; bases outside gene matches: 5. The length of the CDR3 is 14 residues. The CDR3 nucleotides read TGTGCCAGCAGTCTCCGCGGGGGGAAAGAGACCCAGTACTTC. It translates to CASSLRGGKETQYF.

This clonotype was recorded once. In DNA form, the CDR3 reads TGTGCCAGCAGCTCCCCCCCGGGACTAGTGGGCTCAGATACGCAGTATTTT. This gives the protein CASSSPPGLVGSDTQYF. V usage is TRBV5-6 and J usage is TRBJ2-3; 8 bases are shared with TRBD2. J gave up 4 bases and V 3 bases, and 13 bases lay outside the gene matches. From germline, CDR1 is SGHDT and CDR2 YYEEEE. The CDR3 extends over 17 amino acids.

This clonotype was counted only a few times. In DNA, the CDR3 is TGTGCCAGCCGACAGGGGCGGATATCAGCAGATACGCAGTATTTT. Amino acids: CASRQGRISADTQYF. The genes are TRBV19 and TRBJ2-3; the match to TRBD1 covers 8 bases. The CDR3 has 15 amino acids. Unmatched junction bases numbered 12, after V lost 9 bases and J lost 4 bases. CDR1 and CDR2 (germline): LNHDA, SQIVND (reference sequence). The whole variable domain, filled in from reference TRBV19 and TRBJ2-3, reads DGGITQSPKYLFRKEGQNVTLSCEQNLNHDAMYWYRQDPGQGLRLIYYSQIVNDFQKGDIAEGYSVSREKKESFPLTVTSAQKNPTAFYLCASRQGRISADTQYFGPGTRLTVL.

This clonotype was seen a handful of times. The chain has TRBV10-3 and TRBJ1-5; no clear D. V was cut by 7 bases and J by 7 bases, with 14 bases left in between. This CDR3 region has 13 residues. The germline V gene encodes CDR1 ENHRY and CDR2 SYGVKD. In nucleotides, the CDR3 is TGTGCCATCACCTTCTCCCTTGAACAGCCCCAGCATTTT. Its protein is CAITFSLEQPQHF.

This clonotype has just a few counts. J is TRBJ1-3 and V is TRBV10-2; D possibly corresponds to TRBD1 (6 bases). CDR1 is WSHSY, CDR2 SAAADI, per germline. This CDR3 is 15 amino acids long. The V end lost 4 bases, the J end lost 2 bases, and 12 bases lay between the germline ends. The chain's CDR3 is CASSVTGQAGNTIYF. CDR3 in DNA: TGCGCCAGCAGTGTTACAGGGCAGGCTGGAAACACCATATATTTT.

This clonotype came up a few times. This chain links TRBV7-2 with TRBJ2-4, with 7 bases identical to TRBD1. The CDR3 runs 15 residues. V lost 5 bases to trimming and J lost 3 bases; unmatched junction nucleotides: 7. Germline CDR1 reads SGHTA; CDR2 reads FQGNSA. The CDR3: CASSHDRDLKNIQYF. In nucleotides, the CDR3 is TGTGCCAGCAGCCACGACAGGGACCTCAAAAACATTCAGTACTTC.

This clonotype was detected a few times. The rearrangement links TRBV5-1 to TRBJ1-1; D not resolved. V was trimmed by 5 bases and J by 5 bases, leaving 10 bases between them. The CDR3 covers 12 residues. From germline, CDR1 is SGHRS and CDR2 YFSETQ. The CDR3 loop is CASRDVGTEAFF. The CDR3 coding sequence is TGCGCCAGCAGGGATGTGGGGACTGAAGCTTTCTTT.

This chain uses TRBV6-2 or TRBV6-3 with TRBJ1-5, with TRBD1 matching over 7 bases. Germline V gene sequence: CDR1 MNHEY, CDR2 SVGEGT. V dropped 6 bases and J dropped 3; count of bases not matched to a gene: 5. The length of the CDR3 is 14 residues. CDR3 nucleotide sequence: TGTGCCAGCAGAATGACAGGGAACAATCAGCCCCAGCATTTT. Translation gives CASRMTGNNQPQHF.

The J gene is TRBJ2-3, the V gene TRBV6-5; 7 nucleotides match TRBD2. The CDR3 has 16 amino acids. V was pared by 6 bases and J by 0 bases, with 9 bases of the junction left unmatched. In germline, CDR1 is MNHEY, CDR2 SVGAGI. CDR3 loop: CASRPTSAASTDTQYF. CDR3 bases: TGTGCCAGCAGACCCACTAGCGCCGCTAGCACAGATACGCAGTATTTT.

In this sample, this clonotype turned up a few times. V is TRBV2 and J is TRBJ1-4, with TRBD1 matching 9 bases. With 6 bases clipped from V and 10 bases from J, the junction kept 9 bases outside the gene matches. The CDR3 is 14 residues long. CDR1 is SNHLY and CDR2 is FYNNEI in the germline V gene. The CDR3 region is CASSATGGEGKLFF. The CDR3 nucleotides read TGTGCCAGCAGCGCTACAGGGGGCGAAGGAAAACTGTTTTTT.

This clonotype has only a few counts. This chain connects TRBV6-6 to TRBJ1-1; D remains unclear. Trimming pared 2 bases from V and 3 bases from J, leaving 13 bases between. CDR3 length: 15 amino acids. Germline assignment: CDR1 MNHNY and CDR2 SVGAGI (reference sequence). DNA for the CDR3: TGTGCCAGCAGTTACACGGGAGGGTTGGACACTGAAGCTTTCTTT. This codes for CASSYTGGLDTEAFF.

The CDR3 reads CASSQDGYSNQPQHF. The DNA for the CDR3 is TGCGCCAGCAGCCAAGATGGCTATAGCAATCAGCCCCAGCATTTT. The chain links TRBV4-3 to TRBJ1-5; D unresolved. CDR3 length: 15 residues. Between the trimmed V and J ends, which lost 0 bases and 0 bases, there was a span of 6 bases. Germline CDR1 is LGHNA and CDR2 is YSLEER.

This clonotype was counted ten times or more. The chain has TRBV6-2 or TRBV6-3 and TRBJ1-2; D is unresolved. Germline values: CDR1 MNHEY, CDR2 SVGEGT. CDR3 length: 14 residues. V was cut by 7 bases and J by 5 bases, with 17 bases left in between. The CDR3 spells CASTRTAGTYGYTF. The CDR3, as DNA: TGTGCCAGCACTCGCACCGCAGGAACATATGGCTACACCTTC.

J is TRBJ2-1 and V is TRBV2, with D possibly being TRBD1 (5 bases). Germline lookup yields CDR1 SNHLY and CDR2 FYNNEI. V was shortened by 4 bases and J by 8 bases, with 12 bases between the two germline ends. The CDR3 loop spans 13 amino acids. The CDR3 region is CASSGGQLHEQFF. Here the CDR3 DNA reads TGTGCCAGCAGTGGAGGACAATTACATGAGCAGTTCTTC.

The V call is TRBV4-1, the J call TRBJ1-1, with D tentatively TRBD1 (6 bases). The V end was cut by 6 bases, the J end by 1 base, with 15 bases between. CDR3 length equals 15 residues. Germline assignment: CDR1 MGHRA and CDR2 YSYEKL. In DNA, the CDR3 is TGCGCCAGCAGTCTACTACAGGGAACGAACACTGAAGCTTTCTTT. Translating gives CASSLLQGTNTEAFF.

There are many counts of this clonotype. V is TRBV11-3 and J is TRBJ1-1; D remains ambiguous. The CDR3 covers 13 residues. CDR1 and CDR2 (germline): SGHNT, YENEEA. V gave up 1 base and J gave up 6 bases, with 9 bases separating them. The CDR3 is CASSLGIQSEAFF. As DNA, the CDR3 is TGTGCCAGCAGCTTAGGCATCCAGTCTGAAGCTTTCTTT. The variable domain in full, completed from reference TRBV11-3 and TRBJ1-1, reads EAGVVQSPRYKIIEKKQPVAFWCNPISGHNTLYWYLQNLGQGPELLIRYENEEAVDDSQLPKDRFSAERLKGVDSTLKIQPAELGDSAVYLCASSLGIQSEAFFGQGTRLTVV.

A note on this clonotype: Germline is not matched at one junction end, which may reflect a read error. In DNA, the CDR3 is TGTGCCAGCAGCCTACAGGGACCCCACTACGAGCAGAACTTC. It yields the protein CASSLQGPHYEQNF. The chain couples TRBV6-5 to TRBJ2-7; maybe TRBD1 (6 bases). This CDR3 spans 14 amino acids. Germline V gene sequence: CDR1 MNHEY, CDR2 SVGAGI.

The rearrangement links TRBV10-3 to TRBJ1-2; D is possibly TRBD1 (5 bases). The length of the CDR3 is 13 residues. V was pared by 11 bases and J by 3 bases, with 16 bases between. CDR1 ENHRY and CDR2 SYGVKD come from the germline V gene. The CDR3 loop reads CAVSGRLDYGYTF. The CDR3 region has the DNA TGTGCCGTATCAGGGAGGTTAGACTATGGCTACACCTTC.

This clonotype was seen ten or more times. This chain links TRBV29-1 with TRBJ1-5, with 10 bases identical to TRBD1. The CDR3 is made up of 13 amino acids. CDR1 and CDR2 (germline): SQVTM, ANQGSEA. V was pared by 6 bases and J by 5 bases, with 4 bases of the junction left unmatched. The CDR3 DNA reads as TGCAGCGTCGGGGACAGGGGAGATCAGCCCCAGCATTTT. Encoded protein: CSVGDRGDQPQHF. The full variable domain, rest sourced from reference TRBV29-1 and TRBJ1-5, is SAVISQKPSRDICQRGTSLTIQCQVDSQVTMMFWYRQQPGQSLTLIATANQGSEATYESGFVIDKFPISRPNLTFSTLTVSNMSPEDSSIYLCSVGDRGDQPQHFGDGTRLSIL.

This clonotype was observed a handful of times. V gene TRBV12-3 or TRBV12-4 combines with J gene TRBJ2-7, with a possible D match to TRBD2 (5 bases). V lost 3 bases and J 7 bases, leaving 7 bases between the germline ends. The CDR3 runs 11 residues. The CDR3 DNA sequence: TGTGCCAGCAGTTTCCGCGGGGAGCAGTACTTC. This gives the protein CASSFRGEQYF.

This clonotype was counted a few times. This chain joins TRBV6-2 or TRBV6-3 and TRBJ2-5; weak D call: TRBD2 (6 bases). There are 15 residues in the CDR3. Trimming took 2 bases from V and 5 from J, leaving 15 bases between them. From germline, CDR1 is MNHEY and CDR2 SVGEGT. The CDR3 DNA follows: TGTGCCAGCAGTTACCCTAGCGATTCTACGGAGACCCAGTACTTC. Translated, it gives CASSYPSDSTETQYF.

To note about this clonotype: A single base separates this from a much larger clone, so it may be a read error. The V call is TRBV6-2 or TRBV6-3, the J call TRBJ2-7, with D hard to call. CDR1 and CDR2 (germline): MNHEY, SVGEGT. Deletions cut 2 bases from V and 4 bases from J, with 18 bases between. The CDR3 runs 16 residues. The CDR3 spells CASSYAPGPLTYEQYF. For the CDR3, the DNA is TGTGCCAGCAGTTACGCCCCTGGACCCCTAACGTACGAGCAGTACTTC.

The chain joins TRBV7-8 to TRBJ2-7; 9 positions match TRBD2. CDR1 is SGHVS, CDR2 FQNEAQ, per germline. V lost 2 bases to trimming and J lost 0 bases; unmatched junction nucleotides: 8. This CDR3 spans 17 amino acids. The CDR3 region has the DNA TGTGCCAGCAGCTTAACCAGGACTAGCGTCGCCTCCTACGAGCAGTACTTC. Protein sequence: CASSLTRTSVASYEQYF.